This T cell receptor (beta chain) was documented in a study of T cells expressing NK-cell markers. Generation of TCR beta cDNA was performed by 5'RACE template switching incorporating UMIs. Each CDR3 protein gets one entry in TCRdb, which reprocessed the 5' RACE reads and gives no DNA. This sample's table reports approximately 420,000 distinct CDR3 sequences. General study points: Unclear, still, was the HCMV specificity of the expanded NKG2C+ T cell clones. Of the CD8+ T cell pool in six donors, about 1.0-8% was accounted for by dominant NKG2C+ clonotypes. Among several donors, these clonotypes also ranked first in the CD3+CD56-NKG2C+ fraction.

Comments on this clonotype: Antigen: not known.

The TCR was taken from a woman aged 50 to 60 in good health. The sample consisted of blood T cells: a sorted CD56 or NKG2C T cell subset, CD4+ or CD8+ T cells, or bulk PBMC T cells (not recorded which).

The CDR3 loop is CAWGARLAGFPYNEQFF. The chain uses TRBV30 and TRBJ2-1; checking the TCRdb D call of TRBD2 is not possible without DNA. In germline, CDR1 is GTSNPN, CDR2 SVGIG (reference sequence). This CDR3 has 17 amino acids.